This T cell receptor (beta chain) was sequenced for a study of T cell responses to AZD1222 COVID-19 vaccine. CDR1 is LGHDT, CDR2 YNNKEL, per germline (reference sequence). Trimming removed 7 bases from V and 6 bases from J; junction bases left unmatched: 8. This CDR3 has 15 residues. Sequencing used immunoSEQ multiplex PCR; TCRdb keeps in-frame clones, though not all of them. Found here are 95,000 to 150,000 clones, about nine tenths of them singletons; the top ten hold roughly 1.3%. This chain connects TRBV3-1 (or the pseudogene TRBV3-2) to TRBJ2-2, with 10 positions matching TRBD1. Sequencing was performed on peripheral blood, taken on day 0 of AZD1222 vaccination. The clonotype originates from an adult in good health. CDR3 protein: CASTLGQGIPGELFF. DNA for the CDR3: TGTGCCAGCACCCTGGGACAGGGGATCCCCGGGGAGCTGTTTTTT.